This T cell receptor beta chain was sequenced in a study of blood T cell repertoires in COVID-19. Study-level background: Samples came from the United States, Italy and Spain, spanning acute and convalescent COVID-19.

This clone was seen more than once but under ten times. The length of the CDR3 is 15 residues. The germline V gene has CDR1 GTSNPN and CDR2 SVGIG (reference sequence). V shed 4 bases and J 3 bases; nucleotides not matched to a gene: 5. Source study methods: By means of reference gene primer amplification, nucleated cell counts were estimated. Only in-frame clones appear in the TCRdb table, and some are missing; sequencing was by immunoSEQ multiplex PCR. The DNA gave D and trimming, while V, J and clone size come from that table. Among about 59,000 clones, around 85% were seen once, and the ten largest hold around a tenth.

Sequenced: peripheral blood. The V and J genes are TRBV30 and TRBJ2-2; TRBD1 aligns across 10 bases. The source of this sequence is a human donor in a cohort sampled during active COVID-19. CDR3 sequence reads: CAWKVGTGDTGELFF. CDR3 nucleotides: TGTGCCTGGAAAGTGGGGACAGGGGACACCGGGGAGCTGTTTTTT.